The T cell receptor beta chain under discussion was sequenced for a study of blood T cells in healthy people across ages. With a J-beta primer mix and a sample-barcoded 5' primer, a second PCR ran roughly 6 to 11 cycles. A single record per CDR3 protein comes from TCRdb applying MiXCR to the 5' RACE reads. Among 550,000 to 800,000 distinct CDR3 sequences listed, approximately 21% were seen once. This clonotype has only a few counts. The specimen was blood. This TCR came from a man aged 65-85 years in good health.

The CDR3 sequence: CAISGGTGLTEAFF. The CDR3 nucleotides read TGTGCCATCAGTGGGGGGACAGGGCTAACTGAAGCTTTCTTT. The chain combines TRBV10-3 with TRBJ1-1; 9 bases align to TRBD1. The junction had 5 bases not matched to a gene; V was cut back by 4 bases and J by 5 bases. Germline-derived CDR1 and CDR2 are ENHRY and SYGVKD. The CDR3 runs to 14 residues.